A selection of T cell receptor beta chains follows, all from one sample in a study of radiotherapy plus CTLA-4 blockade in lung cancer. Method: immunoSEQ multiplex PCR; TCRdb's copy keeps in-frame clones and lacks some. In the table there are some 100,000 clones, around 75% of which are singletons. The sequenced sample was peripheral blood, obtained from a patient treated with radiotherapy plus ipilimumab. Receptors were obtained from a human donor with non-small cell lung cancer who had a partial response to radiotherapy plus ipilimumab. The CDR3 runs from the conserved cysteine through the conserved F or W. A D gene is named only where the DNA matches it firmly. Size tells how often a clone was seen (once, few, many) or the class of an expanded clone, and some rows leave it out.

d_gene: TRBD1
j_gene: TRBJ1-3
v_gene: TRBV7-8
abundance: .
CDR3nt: TGTGCCAGCAGCTCCGGGACAGGCCTTTCCTCTGGAAACACCATATATTTT
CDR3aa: CASSSGTGLSSGNTIYF

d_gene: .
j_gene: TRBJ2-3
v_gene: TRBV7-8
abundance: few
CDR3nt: TGTGCCAGCAGCTTAAAGGGAGCCGGGCGAGATACGCAGTATTTT
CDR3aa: CASSLKGAGRDTQYF

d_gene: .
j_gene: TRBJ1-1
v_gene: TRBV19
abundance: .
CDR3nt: TGTGCCAGCCACCCCCGTCGGGTTGACACTGAAGCTTTCTTT
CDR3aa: CASHPRRVDTEAFF

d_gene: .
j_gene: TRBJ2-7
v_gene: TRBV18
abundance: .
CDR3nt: TGTGCCAGCTCACAAGGGACGGGGGTCTACGAGCAGTACTTC
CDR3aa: CASSQGTGVYEQYF

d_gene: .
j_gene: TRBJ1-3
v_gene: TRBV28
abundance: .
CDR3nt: TGTGCCAGCAGTTTTCAGGGGCGTTCTGGAAACACCATATATTTT
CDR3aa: CASSFQGRSGNTIYF

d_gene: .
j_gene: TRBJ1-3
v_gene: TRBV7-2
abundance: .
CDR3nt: TGTGCCAGCAGCTTAATAAGAAACACCATATATTTT
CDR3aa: CASSLIRNTIYF

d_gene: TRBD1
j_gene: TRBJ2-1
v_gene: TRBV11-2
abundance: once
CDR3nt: TGTGCCAGCAGCTTAACTCATAGGCAGGGGGCCGCAAATGAGCAGTTCTTC
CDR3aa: CASSLTHRQGAANEQFF

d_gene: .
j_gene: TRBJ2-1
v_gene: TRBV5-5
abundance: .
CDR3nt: TGTGCCAGCAGCTTTCAGGACTTTGAGCAGTTCTTC
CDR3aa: CASSFQDFEQFF

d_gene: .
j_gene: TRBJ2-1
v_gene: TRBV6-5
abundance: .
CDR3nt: TGTGCCAGCACCCAGGGGGGTTTGACTGAGCAGTTCTTC
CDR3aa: CASTQGGLTEQFF

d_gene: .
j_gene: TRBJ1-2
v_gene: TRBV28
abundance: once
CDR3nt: TGTGCCAGCAGTCCGACCGACAGGTTATACTATGGCTACACCTTC
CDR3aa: CASSPTDRLYYGYTF

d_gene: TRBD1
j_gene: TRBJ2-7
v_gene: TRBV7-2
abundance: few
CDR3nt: TGTGCCAGCAGCTCGCCTCCGGGACAGGGGTACGAGCAGTACTTC
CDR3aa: CASSSPPGQGYEQYF

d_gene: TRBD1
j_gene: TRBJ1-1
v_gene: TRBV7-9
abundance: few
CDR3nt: TGTGCCAGCAGCAAGGAGACAGGGGGGAACACTGAAGCTTTCTTT
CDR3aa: CASSKETGGNTEAFF

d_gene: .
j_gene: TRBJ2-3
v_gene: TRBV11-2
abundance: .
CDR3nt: TGTGCCAGCAGCTTAGATCAGGCCTTCACAGATACGCAGTATTTT
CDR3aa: CASSLDQAFTDTQYF

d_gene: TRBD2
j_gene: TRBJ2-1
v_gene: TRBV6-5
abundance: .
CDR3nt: TGTGCCAGCAGTTTCGGACTAGCGGGAGGTCGAAATGAGCAGTTCTTC
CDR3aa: CASSFGLAGGRNEQFF

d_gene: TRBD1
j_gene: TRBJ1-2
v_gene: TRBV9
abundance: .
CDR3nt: TGTGCCAGCAGCCCCTCAGGGGGTTTCTATGGCTACACCTTC
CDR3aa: CASSPSGGFYGYTF

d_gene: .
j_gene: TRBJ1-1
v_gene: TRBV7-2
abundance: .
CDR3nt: TGTGCCAGCAGCCACCGACAGACTAACACTGAAGCTTTCTTT
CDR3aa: CASSHRQTNTEAFF

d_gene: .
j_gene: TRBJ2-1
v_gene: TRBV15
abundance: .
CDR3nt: TGTGCCACCCAACTAGGATTTGGATCAAGCCACTACAATGAGCAGTTCTTC
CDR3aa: CATQLGFGSSHYNEQFF

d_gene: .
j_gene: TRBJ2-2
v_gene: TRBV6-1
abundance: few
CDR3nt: TGTGCCAGCACCCGCGGGAAACTCACCGGGGAGCTGTTTTTT
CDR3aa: CASTRGKLTGELFF

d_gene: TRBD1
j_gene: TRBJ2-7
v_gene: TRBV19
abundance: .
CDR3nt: TGTGCCAGTAGCCCCGGACAGGGGGTCGAGCAGTACTTC
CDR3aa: CASSPGQGVEQYF

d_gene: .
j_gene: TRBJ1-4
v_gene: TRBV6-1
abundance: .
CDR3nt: TGTGCCAGCAGCGACACAACAACTAATGAAAAACTGTTTTTT
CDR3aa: CASSDTTTNEKLFF

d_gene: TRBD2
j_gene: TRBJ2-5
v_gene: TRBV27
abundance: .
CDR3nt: TGTGCCAGCAGACAGCTAGCGGGAGACGCCGAGACCCAGTACTTC
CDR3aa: CASRQLAGDAETQYF

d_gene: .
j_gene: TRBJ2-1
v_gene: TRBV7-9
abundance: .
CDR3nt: TGTGCCAGCAGCTTAGATCACGGAGGGCCCTACAATGAGCAGTTCTTC
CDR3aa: CASSLDHGGPYNEQFF

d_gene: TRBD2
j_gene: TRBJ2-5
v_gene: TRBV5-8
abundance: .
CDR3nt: TGTGCCAGCAGCCCCCCCTTCGGGAGGGGTGACGGGGAGACCCAGTACTTC
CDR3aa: CASSPPFGRGDGETQYF

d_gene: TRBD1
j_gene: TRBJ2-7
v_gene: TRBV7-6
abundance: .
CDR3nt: TGTGCCAGCAGCTTTGGACAGGCCTACGAGCAGTACTTC
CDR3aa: CASSFGQAYEQYF